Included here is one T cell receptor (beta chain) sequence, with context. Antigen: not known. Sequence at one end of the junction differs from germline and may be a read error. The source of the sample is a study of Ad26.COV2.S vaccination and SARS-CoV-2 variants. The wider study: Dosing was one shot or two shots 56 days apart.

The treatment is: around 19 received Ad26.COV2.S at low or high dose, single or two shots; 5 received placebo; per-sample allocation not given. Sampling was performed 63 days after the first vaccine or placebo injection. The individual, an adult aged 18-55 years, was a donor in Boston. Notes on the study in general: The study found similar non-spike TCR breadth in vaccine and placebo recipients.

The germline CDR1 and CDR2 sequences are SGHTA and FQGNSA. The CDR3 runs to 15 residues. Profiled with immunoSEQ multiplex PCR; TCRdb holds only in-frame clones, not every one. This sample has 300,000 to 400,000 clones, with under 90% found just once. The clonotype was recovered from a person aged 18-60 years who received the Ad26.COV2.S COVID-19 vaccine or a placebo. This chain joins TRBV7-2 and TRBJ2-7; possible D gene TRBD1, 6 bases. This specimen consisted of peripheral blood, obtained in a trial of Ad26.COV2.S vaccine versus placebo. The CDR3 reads CASSFTLRTDQNLCF. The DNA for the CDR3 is TGTGCCAGCAGCTTTACACTCAGGACAGATCAAAACCTCTGCTTC.